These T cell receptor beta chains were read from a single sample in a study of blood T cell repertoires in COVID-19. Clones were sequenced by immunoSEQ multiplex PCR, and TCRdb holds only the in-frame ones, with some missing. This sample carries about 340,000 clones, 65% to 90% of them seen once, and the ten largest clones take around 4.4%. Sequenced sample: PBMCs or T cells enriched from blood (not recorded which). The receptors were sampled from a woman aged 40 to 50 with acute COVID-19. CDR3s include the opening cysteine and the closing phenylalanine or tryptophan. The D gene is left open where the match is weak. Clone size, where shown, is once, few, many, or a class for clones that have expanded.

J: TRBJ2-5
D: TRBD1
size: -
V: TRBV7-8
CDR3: CASSLRGTDQETQYF
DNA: TGTGCCAGCAGCTTAAGAGGGACAGACCAAGAGACCCAGTACTTC

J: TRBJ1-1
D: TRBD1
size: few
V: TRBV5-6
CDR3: CASSYTGGTEAFF
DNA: TGTGCCAGCAGCTACACAGGGGGCACTGAAGCTTTCTTT

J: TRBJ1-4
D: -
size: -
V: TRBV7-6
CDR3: CASSLGLDEKLFF
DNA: TGTGCCAGCAGCTTAGGGCTGGATGAAAAACTGTTTTTT

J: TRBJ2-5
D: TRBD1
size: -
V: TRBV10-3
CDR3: CASLQGQGETQYF
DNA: TGTGCCTCCCTGCAGGGACAGGGGGAGACCCAGTACTTC

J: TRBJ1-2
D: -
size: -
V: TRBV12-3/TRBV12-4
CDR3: CASSTTGLYGYTF
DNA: TGTGCCAGCAGTACTACAGGATTATATGGCTACACCTTC

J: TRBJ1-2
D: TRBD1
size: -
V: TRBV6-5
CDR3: CASRRTGGLNYGYTF
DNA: TGTGCCAGCAGGAGGACAGGGGGCCTCAACTATGGCTACACCTTC

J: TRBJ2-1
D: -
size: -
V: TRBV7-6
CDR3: CASSLGQGIYNEQFF
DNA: TGTGCCAGCAGCTTAGGGCAGGGAATCTACAATGAGCAGTTCTTC

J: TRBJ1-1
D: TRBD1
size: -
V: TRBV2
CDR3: CASTKDRGRTEAFF
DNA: TGTGCCAGCACCAAGGACAGGGGTAGGACTGAAGCTTTCTTT

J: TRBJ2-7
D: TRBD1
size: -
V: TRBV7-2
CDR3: CASSPQGVLLYEQYF
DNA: TGTGCCAGCAGCCCCCAGGGGGTGCTTCTCTACGAGCAGTACTTC

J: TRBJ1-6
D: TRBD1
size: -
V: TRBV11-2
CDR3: CASSSTGVIYNSPLHF
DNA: TGTGCCAGCAGCTCTACAGGGGTCATCTATAATTCACCCCTCCACTTT

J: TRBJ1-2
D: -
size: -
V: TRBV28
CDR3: CASSRLGINF
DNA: TGTGCCAGCAGTCGACTAGGAATCAACTTC

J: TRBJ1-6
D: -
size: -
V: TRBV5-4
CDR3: CASGNTGGNSPLHF
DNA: TGTGCCAGCGGGAACACGGGGGGAAATTCACCCCTCCACTTT

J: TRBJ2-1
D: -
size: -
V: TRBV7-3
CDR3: CASSSLGYFSVANEQFF
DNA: TGTGCCAGCAGCTCCTTGGGCTACTTTTCGGTTGCCAATGAGCAGTTCTTC

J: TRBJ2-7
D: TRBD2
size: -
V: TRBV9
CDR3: CASSVGAGGSSYEQYF
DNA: TGTGCCAGCAGCGTAGGAGCGGGGGGATCCTCCTACGAGCAGTACTTC

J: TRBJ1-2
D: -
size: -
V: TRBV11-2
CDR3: CASSRRQEDNYGYTF
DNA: TGTGCCAGCAGCAGACGACAGGAGGATAACTATGGCTACACCTTC

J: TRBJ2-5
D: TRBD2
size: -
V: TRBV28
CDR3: CASSFLAGSQETQYF
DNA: TGTGCCAGCAGTTTCCTAGCGGGAAGTCAAGAGACCCAGTACTTC

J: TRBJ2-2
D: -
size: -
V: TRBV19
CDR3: CASIGRSTGELFF
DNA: TGTGCCAGTATTGGGCGAAGCACCGGGGAGCTGTTTTTT

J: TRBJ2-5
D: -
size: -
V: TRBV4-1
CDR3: CASSGTRHQETQYF
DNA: TGCGCCAGCAGCGGGACTCGGCATCAAGAGACCCAGTACTTC

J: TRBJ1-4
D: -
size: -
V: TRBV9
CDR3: CASSAQGSGEKLFF
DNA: TGTGCCAGCAGCGCACAGGGTTCTGGGGAAAAACTGTTTTTT

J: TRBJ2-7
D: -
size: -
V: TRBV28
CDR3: CASSLNLYEQYF
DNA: TGTGCCAGCAGTTTAAATCTTTACGAGCAGTACTTC

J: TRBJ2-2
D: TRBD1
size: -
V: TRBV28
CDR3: CASKGQPVSTGELFF
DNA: TGTGCCAGCAAGGGACAGCCCGTTTCCACCGGGGAGCTGTTTTTT

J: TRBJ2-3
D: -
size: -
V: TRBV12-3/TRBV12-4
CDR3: CASTGTRGDTQYF
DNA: TGTGCCAGCACGGGCACTCGGGGAGATACGCAGTATTTT

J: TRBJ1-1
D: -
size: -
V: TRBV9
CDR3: CASSVEARLLSLNTEAFF
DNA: TGTGCCAGCAGCGTAGAGGCGAGACTCCTCTCTTTGAACACTGAAGCTTTCTTT

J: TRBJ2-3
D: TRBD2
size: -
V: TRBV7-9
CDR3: CASSWHSGGATDTQYF
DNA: TGTGCCAGCAGCTGGCATAGCGGGGGGGCCACAGATACGCAGTATTTT

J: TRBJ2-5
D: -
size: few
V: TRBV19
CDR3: CASSISSGFRKETQYF
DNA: TGTGCCAGTAGTATCTCCTCCGGTTTTCGTAAAGAGACCCAGTACTTC

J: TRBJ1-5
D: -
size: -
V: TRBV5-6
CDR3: CASSFWQANQPQHF
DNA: TGTGCCAGCAGCTTTTGGCAGGCAAATCAGCCCCAGCATTTT

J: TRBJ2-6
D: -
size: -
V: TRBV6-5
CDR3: CASSQRVSGANVLTF
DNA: TGTGCCAGCAGTCAGAGGGTTTCCGGGGCCAACGTCCTGACTTTC

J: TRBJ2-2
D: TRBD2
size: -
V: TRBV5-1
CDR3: CASSLVLFGTSGSNTGELFF
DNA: TGCGCCAGCAGCTTGGTCCTCTTCGGGACTAGCGGGTCGAACACCGGGGAGCTGTTTTTT

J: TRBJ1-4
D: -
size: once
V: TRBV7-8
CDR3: CASSADTGLEKLFF
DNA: TGTGCCAGCAGCGCGGACACCGGCCTTGAGAAACTGTTTTTT

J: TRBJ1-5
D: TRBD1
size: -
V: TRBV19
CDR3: CASSLQGPPWPQHF
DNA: TGTGCCAGTAGCCTACAGGGGCCACCTTGGCCCCAGCATTTT

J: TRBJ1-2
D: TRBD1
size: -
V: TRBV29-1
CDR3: CSALGQGDWNGYTF
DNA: TGCAGCGCGCTCGGACAGGGGGATTGGAATGGCTACACCTTC

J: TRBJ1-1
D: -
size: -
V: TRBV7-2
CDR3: CASSLSVNSNTEAFF
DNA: TGTGCCAGCAGCTTATCGGTCAACTCGAACACTGAAGCTTTCTTT

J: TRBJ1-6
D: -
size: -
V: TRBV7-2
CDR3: CASSYFARVDSPLHF
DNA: TGTGCCAGCAGTTATTTCGCCCGGGTGGATTCACCCCTCCACTTT

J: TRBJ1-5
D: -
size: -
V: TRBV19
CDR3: CASSRTVSNQPQHF
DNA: TGTGCCAGTAGTAGGACAGTAAGTAATCAGCCCCAGCATTTT

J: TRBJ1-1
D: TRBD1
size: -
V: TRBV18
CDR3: CASSRTGGTEAFF
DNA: TGTGCCAGCTCCAGGACAGGGGGGACTGAAGCTTTCTTT

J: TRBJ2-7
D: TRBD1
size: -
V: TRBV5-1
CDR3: CASSLVTGVTYEQYF
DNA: TGCGCCAGCAGCTTGGTGACAGGGGTCACCTACGAGCAGTACTTC

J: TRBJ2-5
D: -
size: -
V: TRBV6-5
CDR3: CASRPGQSHQETQYF
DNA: TGTGCCAGCAGACCAGGACAGTCTCACCAAGAGACCCAGTACTTC

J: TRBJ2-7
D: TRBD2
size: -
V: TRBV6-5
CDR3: CASSYSGREGEQYF
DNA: TGTGCCAGCAGTTACTCTGGCAGGGAGGGAGAGCAGTACTTC

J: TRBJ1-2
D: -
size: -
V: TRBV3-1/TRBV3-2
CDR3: CASSQDLNRANYGYTF
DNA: TGTGCCAGCAGCCAAGATTTAAACAGGGCGAACTATGGCTACACCTTC

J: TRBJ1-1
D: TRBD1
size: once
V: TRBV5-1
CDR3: CASSSETGLEAFF
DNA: TGCGCCAGCAGCTCGGAGACAGGGCTTGAAGCTTTCTTT

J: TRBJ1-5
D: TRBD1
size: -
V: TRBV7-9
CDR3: CASSSISGQGGNQPQHF
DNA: TGTGCCAGCAGCTCTATATCCGGACAGGGTGGCAATCAGCCCCAGCATTTT

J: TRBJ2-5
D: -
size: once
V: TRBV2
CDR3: CATSRGSQETQYF
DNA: TGTGCCACCAGTCGGGGTTCCCAAGAGACCCAGTACTTC

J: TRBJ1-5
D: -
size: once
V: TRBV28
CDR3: CASSFGGNNQPQHF
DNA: TGTGCCAGCAGTTTCGGGGGGAACAATCAGCCCCAGCATTTT

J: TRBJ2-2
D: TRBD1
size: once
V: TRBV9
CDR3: CASRDRTNTGELFF
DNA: TGTGCCAGCAGGGACAGGACTAACACCGGGGAGCTGTTTTTT

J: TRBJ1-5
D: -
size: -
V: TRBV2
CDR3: CASSDFSQPQHF
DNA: TGTGCCAGCAGTGATTTTAGTCAGCCCCAGCATTTT

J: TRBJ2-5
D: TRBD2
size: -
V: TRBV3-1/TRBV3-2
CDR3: CASSQESGTLAGDFMETQYF
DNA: TGTGCCAGCAGCCAAGAAAGCGGGACCCTAGCGGGAGATTTTATGGAGACCCAGTACTTC

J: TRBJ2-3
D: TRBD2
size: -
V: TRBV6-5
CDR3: CASRVAGADTQYF
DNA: TGTGCCAGCAGAGTAGCGGGAGCCGATACGCAGTATTTT

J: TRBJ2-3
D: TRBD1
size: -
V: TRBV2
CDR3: CAPGTDNTDTQYF
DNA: TGTGCACCCGGGACAGACAACACAGATACGCAGTATTTT

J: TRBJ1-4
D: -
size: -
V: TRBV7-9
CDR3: CASSLVLPAGDEKLFF
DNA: TGTGCCAGCAGCTTAGTACTTCCGGCGGGCGATGAAAAACTGTTTTTT